This T cell receptor beta chain was sequenced during a study of cytomegalovirus exposure and HLA in healthy donors (dated by TCRdb to 2017 to 2019). At the level of the whole study: In an earlier analysis of some 550 of the donors, about 260 Gb of sequence data and 90 million to 120 million unique TCR beta sequences from about 190 million T cells were reported. To predict cytomegalovirus infection status, the study brought together high-throughput TCR immunosequencing, statistical association of individual TCRs with disease status, and machine learning. The study aimed to test whether cataloging public T cell receptors could reveal signatures of past pathogen exposure. The later analysis used no new phenotypic data to find candidate immune exposures, relying instead on TCR beta sequences and their occurrence across donors. Among the approximately 400 genotyped donors, approximately 76% belonged to the genetic ancestry cluster associated with self-reported Caucasian donors. A later genetic analysis used genome-wide SNP genotypes for about three fifths of the 666 donors, treating that subset as a discovery cohort. An early release covering 550 to 700 HLA-typed donors comprised around 300 gigabases of sequencing data and approximately 80 million unique TCR sequences. A later analysis re-examined previously published TCR beta repertoires from more than 550 donors and added high-resolution HLA genotyping to investigate patterns of TCR occurrence. An earlier analysis of 500 to 650 of the donors applied high-throughput TCR beta sequencing to assess whether each TCR beta V gene segment acted as functional or pseudogenic. Besides the first cohort of 500 to 700 subjects, a separate validation cohort made up of around 120 different subjects was used. The number of typed donors differed by locus: about 620-640 for A, B, C, DRB1 and DQB1; some 500 for DQA1; 606 for DPA1; and some 450 for DPB1. Class I and class II HLA loci were covered by the typing at four-digit resolution. The study used immunosequencing to profile the T cell repertoires of approximately 650 subjects and linked those repertoires to cytomegalovirus serostatus. Across 398 genotyped donors of the cohort, an average of about 240,000 unique TCR beta nucleotide sequences per donor were sequenced, and 15% to 20% of those sequences were non-productive. Every repertoire in the discovery cohort had been generated on one and the same sequencing platform. Four or five DR-DQ haplotypes were handled as single units for association and clustering because linkage in the cohort was strong. Donor age, sex, ethnicity and CMV serostatus were compiled together with the repertoire data. General conclusions and limits of the study: For the cohort, immune exposure information was limited to CMV serostatus. A cluster of highly shared sequence variants was judged likely to represent a technical artifact of the sequencing pipeline. The study listed approximately 160 TCR beta chains as associated with cytomegalovirus. A further reported finding was that TCR beta sequences accurately predicted the HLA-A and HLA-B alleles for most subjects in the first cohort. Several of the top co-occurrence clusters appeared to be linked to parvovirus B19, influenza, CMV and Epstein-Barr virus, according to a later analysis. The classifier was reported to diagnose cytomegalovirus status with high specificity and sensitivity in both the original cohort and the validation cohort. Roughly uniform sequencing depth across donors was assumed in presence/absence analyses, although this assumption may not hold. Because counts were too low, around 17 rarely observed V segments, including chromosome 9 orphons, were left out of the earlier analysis of 587 of the donors. Assigning TCR associations to individual alleles was difficult when HLA alleles, especially DR and DQ, strongly co-occurred. A later analysis found that HLA-associated TCR beta chains were more clonally expanded and had lower generation probabilities than equally common non-associated chains. At a false discovery rate of 0.05, a later analysis linked under 20,000 TCR beta sequences to specific HLA alleles. Because HLA typing was unavailable for some donors at each locus, only the typed subset was used in association tests. A few of the identified cytomegalovirus-associated TCR beta chains were confirmed in vitro to be specific for cytomegalovirus antigens. According to the authors, the approach could potentially be generalized to other disease states and immunological phenotypes. In a later analysis, the rate of TCR association differed among HLA loci, with DRB1 alleles having the most associated TCRs and HLA-C alleles having the fewest. In this cohort, only TCR beta chains were sequenced, and detectable features were limited by the absence of alpha or paired-chain data. V-gene and J-gene trimming of TCR beta chains was associated with a missense DCLRE1C variant in a later genetic analysis, and the association was replicated in an independent cohort. In an earlier analysis of approximately 590 of the donors, most TCR beta V segments appeared in productive rearrangements about 87% or about 30% of the time, broadly matching IMGT annotations. A later genetic analysis reported fewer N-insertions in productive TCRs among donors in an Asian-associated ancestry cluster than the approximately 700-donor mean. In a later analysis, most CMV-associated TCR beta chains were found to appear HLA-restricted, with HLA associations seemingly driven largely by CMV exposure. Most TCR sequences were seen in very few donors, while some public TCRs were found in many individuals. Correlated functional status among segregating V segments might be attributable to linkage disequilibrium, but an unknown experimental factor could not be ruled out. The 87-base-pair reads could not distinguish some IMGT-functional V segments, including TRBV6-2 and TRBV6-3, so those segments were excluded.

The germline V gene specifies MNHNS as CDR1 and SASEGT as CDR2. Counted from cysteine to phenylalanine, this CDR3 has 16 amino acids. CDR3 DNA is the only sequence kept; it has 48 bases, read in frame from the first base. Trimming takes 2 bases off V and 2 bases off J; junction bases not matched to a gene: 8. In total, roughly 670 healthy bone marrow donors made up the cohort. At the time of sampling, all cohort members were nominally healthy, though unrecorded immune exposures were likely present. Of the approximately 670 cohort members, about 290 had a positive CMV serostatus and about 350 had a negative one, while no CMV serostatus was recorded for the donor. A peripheral blood sample was collected from each donor, and TCR beta sequencing was performed on peripheral blood mononuclear cells. The Qiagen DNeasy Blood Extraction Kit was used to extract genomic DNA from the blood cell samples. To note about this clone: The clone's antigen remains unknown. Base-call qualities are not available, and no considerably larger clone is one nucleotide away.

The method behind the library was the immunoSEQ multiplex PCR assay. For the multiplex PCR, a mixture combining 60 forward primers for TCR Vbeta segments and 13 reverse primers for TCR Jbeta segments was used. The CDR3 region of rearranged TCR beta genes was amplified from genomic DNA with a multiplex PCR assay. On the Illumina HiSeq System, the amplified TCR beta libraries were sequenced as 87-base-pair reads. In the source study's methods: A later analysis tallied around 87 million unique TCR beta chains across the 550 to 850 repertoires, and approximately 12 million of those chains were shared by two or more donors. To remove PCR and sequencing errors, raw reads were error-corrected and collapsed into unique sequences using a nearest-neighbor algorithm that merged closely related sequences. CDR3 sequences were aligned to IMGT reference sequences to assign V, D and J gene segments. For a sequence to be retained, at least a six-nucleotide match to both a V gene segment and a J gene segment was required. A rearrangement was called productive if the CDR3 had no stop codons and remained in frame with V and J, and every other rearrangement was called non-productive. Following IMGT convention, CDR3 was defined as the stretch from the second conserved V-encoded cysteine up to the conserved J-encoded phenylalanine. Sequences without an unambiguous match to a single V gene segment were excluded from the earlier analysis of about 640 of the donors. An earlier analysis of almost 600 of the donors classified V segments as functional when productive rearrangements were above 56.7% and as segregating when the standard deviation between donors was above 5%. A statistical classification framework was built for diagnosing cytomegalovirus status from the catalog of TCR beta chain sequences. In a later analysis, TCR nucleotide sequences were compared against IMGT/GENE-DB human TR gene sequences so that V and J genes could be assigned. Using the TCRdist pipeline, a later analysis assigned CDR3 sequences along with most-parsimonious VDJ recombination scenarios. In a later analysis, each TCR beta chain was defined by its CDR3 amino acid sequence together with its V-gene family, and reads without a unique V-gene family were excluded. To address suspected cross-contamination and a sequencing artifact, a later analysis removed a few hundred highly shared, low-generation-probability nucleotide sequences. For each public chain, a later analysis derived a clonal expansion index from normalized ranks of inferred template counts within each repertoire. Generation probabilities in a later analysis came from a VDJ recombination model fitted to out-of-frame rearrangements, and those results were checked against IGoR. In a later analysis, TCR-TCR, TCR-HLA and TCR-CMV co-occurrence was scored with hypergeometric tests, and a repertoire-size bias correction was applied to TCR pairs. False discovery rates were estimated in a later analysis by permuting HLA or CMV assignments 20 times. In a later analysis, co-occurring TCRs were grouped using DBSCAN, with TCRdist sequence similarity added in when clustering inside HLA-allele-positive subsets. Repertoires with fewer than 30,000 or more than 120,000 public chains, plus five repertoires with anomalous nucleotide sharing, were excluded from co-occurrence clustering. What TCRdb holds here is the immuneACCESS table cut down to in-frame rearrangements. Part of the clones is not present; checked against another copy, under half of the missing clones reflect an unresolved V gene, and the others are unexplained. V, J and clone size are those of that table, while D and trimming were read from the DNA. This sample has approximately 160,000 clones in its table, and over 75% of those were observed once. The ten largest clones take up about 2% of the sample.

The TCR was taken from a human donor in good health. The sample taken for sequencing was PBMCs. The chain links TRBV6-1 with TRBJ1-1; 7 junctional bases match TRBD1. At the DNA level, the sequence is TGTGCCAGCAGTGAATCAGGGGGAAAACTAAACACTGAAGCTTTCTTT. This encodes CASSESGGKLNTEAFF.